This entry features one T cell receptor (beta chain) sequence. The data originate from a study of OX40 agonist ivuxolimab in advanced cancers. Drawing of blood for sampling happened at baseline, at cycle 4 day 1, and at cycle 7 day 1. Assay used: immunoSEQ multiplex PCR; TCRdb lists only in-frame clones, some missing. Of 30,000 or so clones in the sample, roughly 80% are singletons; the top ten hold 11%. CDR3 length: 16 residues. Germline V gene sequence: CDR1 LNHDA, CDR2 SQIVND (reference sequence). With 3 bases clipped from V and 0 bases from J, the junction kept 2 bases outside the gene matches. The input for sequencing was CD4+ or CD8+ T cells sorted from blood, taken in a trial of the OX40 agonist ivuxolimab. The chain has TRBV19 and TRBJ1-4; 9 bases agree with TRBD1. The clonotype comes from an adult with an advanced solid tumor such as melanoma, head and neck, liver or kidney cancer. The CDR3: CASSIDRGATNEKLFF. The DNA of the CDR3 is TGTGCCAGTAGTATCGACAGGGGGGCAACTAATGAAAAACTGTTTTTT.